This T cell receptor beta chain derives from a study of human T cells and chemical hapten exposure. Study-level results: Once DPC sensitization occurred, TCRs above 1 in 1000 frequency showed no change.

The authors extracted total RNA from unfractionated whole blood. The table lists this clonotype with a few counts. The antigen remains unidentified. Each CDR3 protein is one row after TCRdb ran MiXCR on the 5' RACE reads. The repertoire holds 130,000 or so distinct CDR3 sequences, with roughly 4.1% as singletons. Germline lookup yields CDR1 SGHVS and CDR2 FNYEAQ. The CDR3 is 19 amino acids. V lost 3 bases to trimming and J lost 0 bases; unmatched junction nucleotides: 12. V is TRBV7-6 and J is TRBJ2-5, with TRBD1 matching 11 bases. The TCR sequence derives from a female donor in good health. CDR3 sequence reads: CASSLWGAGQGVYQETQYF. The CDR3 nucleotides read TGTGCCAGCAGCTTGTGGGGGGCGGGACAGGGGGTCTACCAAGAGACCCAGTACTTC.